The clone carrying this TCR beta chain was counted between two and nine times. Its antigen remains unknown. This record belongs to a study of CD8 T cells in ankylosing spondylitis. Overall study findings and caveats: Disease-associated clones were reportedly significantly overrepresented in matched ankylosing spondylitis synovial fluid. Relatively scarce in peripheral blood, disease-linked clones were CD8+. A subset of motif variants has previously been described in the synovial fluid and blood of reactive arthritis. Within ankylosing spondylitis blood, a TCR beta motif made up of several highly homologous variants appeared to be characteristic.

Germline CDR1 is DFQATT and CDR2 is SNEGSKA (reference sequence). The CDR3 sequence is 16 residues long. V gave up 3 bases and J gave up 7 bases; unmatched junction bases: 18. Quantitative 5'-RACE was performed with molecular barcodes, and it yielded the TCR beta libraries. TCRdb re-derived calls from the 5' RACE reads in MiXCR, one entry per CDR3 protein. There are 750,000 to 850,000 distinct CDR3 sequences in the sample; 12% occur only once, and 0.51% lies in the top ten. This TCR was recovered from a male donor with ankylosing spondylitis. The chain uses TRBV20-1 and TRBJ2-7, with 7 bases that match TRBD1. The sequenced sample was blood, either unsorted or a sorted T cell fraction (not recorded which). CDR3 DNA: TGCAGTGCTAGTCAGACAGGGTATAAGGGTTTGGGGGAGCAGTACTTC. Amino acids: CSASQTGYKGLGEQYF.